This passage covers 21 T cell receptor beta chains from one sample sequenced in a study of type 1 regulatory T cells. Each CDR3 protein gets one entry after TCRdb re-called the reads with MiXCR. The sample contains some 100,000 distinct CDR3 sequences, 30% to 35% of which appear only once. Sequenced material: CD4+ T cells, either the whole sample or a sorted fraction (not recorded which). The origin of the receptors is a human donor in good health.

In its sample, this clonotype was seen a few times. V and J are TRBV7-2 and TRBJ1-1; no clear D. CDR1 and CDR2 (germline): SGHTA, FQGNSA. The V gene lost 5 bases and the J gene lost 3 bases, with 16 bases spanning the gap. The CDR3 contains 15 residues. CDR3 sequence (DNA): TGTGCCAGCAGCCAAGGAGGGCCCGGAGACACTGAAGCTTTCTTT. As protein: CASSQGGPGDTEAFF.

The chain uses TRBV4-3 and TRBJ2-3; D is possibly TRBD2 (6 bases). Deletions cut 1 base from V and 4 bases from J, with 9 bases between. From germline, CDR1 is LGHNA and CDR2 YSLEER. This CDR3 has 14 amino acids. The DNA of the CDR3 is TGCGCCAGCAGCCAAGTTACTAGCTCAGATACGCAGTATTTT. As protein: CASSQVTSSDTQYF.

This clonotype was recorded only once. The CDR3 DNA follows: TGTGCCAGCAGTTTAAAAGGTTCGGGGCTACCCCAGCATTTT. Amino acids: CASSLKGSGLPQHF. V and J are TRBV27 and TRBJ1-5; possible D gene TRBD1, 5 bases. Germline CDR1 and CDR2: MNHEY and SMNVEV (reference sequence). Trimming removed 2 bases at V and 10 bases at J, with 15 bases between. CDR3 length: 14 residues.

The chain combines TRBV24-1 with TRBJ2-5; 7 bases align to TRBD2. V shed 4 bases, J shed 3 bases, and the junction held 7 bases outside the gene matches. CDR1 is KGHDR and CDR2 is SFDVKD in the germline V gene. This CDR3 has 15 amino acids. The CDR3 protein is CATSEAGTTKETQYF. The CDR3 region has the DNA TGTGCCACCAGTGAAGCCGGGACTACTAAAGAGACCCAGTACTTC.

The V call is TRBV29-1, the J call TRBJ1-2; TRBD1 matches at 9 bases. The CDR3 runs to 17 residues. Germline trimming cut 6 bases from V and 4 bases from J; bases unmatched to any gene: 18. The germline V gene encodes CDR1 SQVTM and CDR2 ANQGSEA. The CDR3 DNA reads as TGCAGCGTACCCGGGACAGGGAGCCCGAGGTCCCGCTATGGCTACACCTTC. This codes for CSVPGTGSPRSRYGYTF.

The chain has TRBV5-1 and TRBJ2-7, with a weak D call TRBD1 (5 bases). Trimming removed 3 bases from V and 3 bases from J, with 10 bases in between. The V gene's germline CDR1 is SGHRS and CDR2 YFSETQ. CDR3 length: 13 amino acids. The CDR3 DNA sequence: TGCGCCAGCAGCTCCACAGGAAACTACGAGCAGTACTTC. Encoded protein: CASSSTGNYEQYF.

This clonotype appeared a few times. The V and J genes are TRBV5-1 and TRBJ1-1; maybe TRBD1 (6 bases). In germline, CDR1 is SGHRS, CDR2 YFSETQ. V shed 4 bases and J shed 1 base, with 11 bases lying between them. The CDR3 totals 14 residues. The CDR3 region has the DNA TGCGCCAGCAGCCCGGGACATCCGAACACTGAAGCTTTCTTT. The encoded protein is CASSPGHPNTEAFF.

The chain recombines TRBV19 with TRBJ1-2, with D uncertain. CDR3 length: 14 amino acids. Germline V lookup: CDR1 LNHDA, CDR2 SQIVND (reference sequence). V shed 5 bases and J shed 4 bases, with 14 bases lying between them. CDR3 residues: CASSPPVIGYGYTF. Here the CDR3 DNA reads TGTGCCAGTAGTCCCCCCGTTATCGGCTATGGCTACACCTTC.

In this sample, this clonotype turned up a few times. The chain recombines TRBV24-1 with TRBJ1-2, with TRBD1 matching 10 bases. Germline assignment: CDR1 KGHDR and CDR2 SFDVKD. This CDR3 comprises 13 residues. V dropped 9 bases and J dropped 7; count of bases not matched to a gene: 7. The CDR3 loop is CATQRTGGSGYTF. The CDR3 DNA reads TGTGCCACCCAACGGACAGGGGGGTCTGGCTACACCTTC.

The J gene is TRBJ1-6, the V gene TRBV7-2; D is ambiguous. The CDR3 contains 12 residues. Germline CDR1 reads SGHTA; CDR2 reads FQGNSA. V was trimmed by 5 bases and J by 9 bases, leaving 8 bases between them. DNA of the CDR3: TGTGCCAGCAGCCCCCCTCGTTCACCCCTCCACTTT. Translated: CASSPPRSPLHF. The full variable domain, completed using reference TRBV7-2 and TRBJ1-6, is GAGVSQSPSNKVTEKGKDVELRCDPISGHTALYWYRQSLGQGLEFLIYFQGNSAPDKSGLPSDRFSAERTGGSVSTLTIQRTQQEDSAVYLCASSPPRSPLHFGNGTRLTVT.

The chain recombines TRBV6-1 with TRBJ2-7; 7 positions match TRBD2. The CDR3 runs 14 residues. J was trimmed by 1 base and V by 8 bases; bases with no gene match: 8. Germline CDR1 is MNHNS and CDR2 is SASEGT. In nucleotides, the CDR3 is TGTGCCAGCGGAAAGTCTAGCGGTTCCTACGAGCAGTACTTC. It encodes CASGKSSGSYEQYF.

The rearrangement joins TRBV7-8 to TRBJ2-7; D is possibly TRBD2 (5 bases). V was cut by 1 base and J by 1 base, with 17 bases left in between. In germline, CDR1 is SGHVS, CDR2 FQNEAQ. The CDR3 length is 17 residues. The CDR3, as DNA: TGTGCCAGCAGCTTAGAGTCTGCGGGTCTCGGATCCTACGAGCAGTACTTC. It specifies CASSLESAGLGSYEQYF.

The chain joins TRBV12-3 or TRBV12-4 to TRBJ2-7; D is unresolved. V gave up 3 bases and J gave up 3 bases, with 12 bases separating them. The CDR3 covers 14 residues. CDR3 in amino acids: CASSFLTSNYEQYF. The CDR3 DNA reads as TGTGCCAGCAGTTTCTTGACAAGCAACTACGAGCAGTACTTC.

This chain connects TRBV20-1 to TRBJ2-5; possible D gene TRBD2, 6 bases. CDR1 DFQATT and CDR2 SNEGSKA come from the germline V gene (reference sequence). The V end was cut by 0 bases, the J end by 1 base, with 9 bases between. The CDR3 has 14 residues. For the CDR3, the DNA is TGCAGTGCTAGAGATTCCGGGAGCCAAGAGACCCAGTACTTC. This translates into CSARDSGSQETQYF.

The table lists this clonotype with a few counts. The chain combines TRBV28 with TRBJ2-7, with D possibly being TRBD1 (5 bases). V lost 7 bases, J lost 4 bases, and 23 bases lay in between. This CDR3 region has 16 residues. Germline V lookup: CDR1 MDHEN, CDR2 SYDVKM. The CDR3 coding sequence is TGTGCCAGCAATACCCAGGGCCCCCCTCGCCTATACGAGCAGTACTTC. Protein sequence: CASNTQGPPRLYEQYF. Together with reference TRBV28 and TRBJ2-7, the CDR3 gives the full variable domain: DVKVTQSSRYLVKRTGEKVFLECVQDMDHENMFWYRQDPGLGLRLIYFSYDVKMKEKGDIPEGYSVSREKKERFSLILESASTNQTSMYLCASNTQGPPRLYEQYFGPGTRLTVT.

This clonotype was picked up one time. CDR3 loop: CASSRDAATNEKLFF. DNA for the CDR3: TGTGCCAGCAGCAGGGACGCGGCAACTAATGAAAAACTGTTTTTT. The rearrangement links TRBV3-1 to TRBJ1-4; D perhaps matches TRBD1 (5 bases). Germline V gene lookup returns CDR1 LGHDT and CDR2 YNNKEL (reference sequence). The CDR3 extends over 15 amino acids. V shed 5 bases and J shed 0 bases, with 10 bases lying between them. Filled out from reference TRBV3-1 and TRBJ1-4, the complete variable domain reads DTAVSQTPKYLVTQMGNDKSIKCEQNLGHDTMYWYKQDSKKFLKIMFSYNNKELIINETVPNRFSPKSPDKAHLNLHINSLELGDSAVYFCASSRDAATNEKLFFGSGTQLSVL.

The rearrangement joins TRBV5-4 to TRBJ1-2; unclear D gene. Per germline, CDR1 SGHNT and CDR2 YYREEE (reference sequence). The V end was cut by 0 bases, the J end by 4 bases, with 13 bases between. The CDR3 contains 15 residues. The CDR3 reads CASSLAPQEPYGYTF. The CDR3 region has the DNA TGTGCCAGCAGCTTGGCGCCCCAGGAACCCTATGGCTACACCTTC.

This clonotype was observed at least ten times. The chain is built from TRBV20-1 and TRBJ1-2; D is possibly TRBD1 (5 bases). The CDR3 has 13 amino acids. Trimming pared 3 bases from V and 4 bases from J, leaving 12 bases between. CDR1 DFQATT and CDR2 SNEGSKA come from the germline V gene (reference sequence). In nucleotides, the CDR3 is TGCAGTGCTAGTGAATTGGGGGGCTATGGCTACACCTTC. This codes for CSASELGGYGYTF.

This clonotype has a handful of counts. The CDR3: CASSQGHSERPQHF. The CDR3 nucleotides are TGTGCCAGCAGCCAGGGACACAGCGAACGGCCCCAGCATTTT. The V call is TRBV7-9, the J call TRBJ1-5, with a tentative D call TRBD1 (6 bases). From germline, CDR1 is SEHNR and CDR2 FQNEAQ (reference sequence). The CDR3 is 14 residues long. The ends were cut back, 5 bases at V and 9 bases at J, with 17 bases in the middle.

Only a few counts were recorded for this clonotype. This rearrangement joins TRBV2 to TRBJ2-1; 14 bases agree with TRBD2. The length of the CDR3 is 15 residues. V lost 6 bases and J lost 8; bases outside the gene matches: 6. Germline V lookup: CDR1 SNHLY, CDR2 FYNNEI. Here the CDR3 DNA reads TGTGCCAGCAGGACCCAGGGACTAGCGGGGGATGAGCAGTTCTTC. Translating it yields CASRTQGLAGDEQFF.

This clonotype occurred a few times. The chain is built from TRBV6-2 or TRBV6-3 and TRBJ2-7; 11 nucleotides match TRBD2. This CDR3 has 18 amino acids. Germline assignment: CDR1 MNHEY and CDR2 SVGEGT. V shed 6 bases and J 7 bases; nucleotides not matched to a gene: 20. The CDR3 loop reads CASSPKKGLAGIAKEQYF. CDR3 bases: TGTGCCAGCAGCCCTAAAAAAGGACTAGCGGGCATTGCCAAGGAGCAGTACTTC.